Shown below are 9 T cell receptor beta chains from a single sample sequenced in a study of blood T cell repertoires in COVID-19. Method: immunoSEQ multiplex PCR; TCRdb's copy keeps in-frame clones and lacks some. Of more than 200,000 clones in the sample, 86% were seen once. Sequenced sample: peripheral blood. All receptors derive from a young man with active or convalescent COVID-19.

The chain carries TRBV9 and TRBJ2-7; 7 bases map to TRBD1. The CDR3 extends over 13 amino acids. V lost 7 bases to trimming and J lost 2 bases; unmatched junction nucleotides: 6. The germline V gene encodes CDR1 SGDLS and CDR2 YYNGEE. CDR3 residues: CASGRTGTYEQYF. DNA of the CDR3: TGTGCCAGCGGTCGGACAGGCACCTACGAGCAGTACTTC.

This rearrangement joins TRBV5-4 to TRBJ1-6; D uncertain. This CDR3 is 14 amino acids long. V was shortened by 4 bases and J by 14 bases, with 19 bases between the two germline ends. Germline CDR1 reads SGHNT; CDR2 reads YYREEE (reference sequence). This CDR3 is CASSPQEGELALHF. The CDR3 DNA follows: TGTGCCAGCAGCCCCCAAGAGGGTGAGTTGGCCCTCCACTTT.

This chain joins TRBV7-8 and TRBJ2-2, with a possible D match to TRBD2 (7 bases). Trimming took 1 base from V and 2 from J, leaving 11 bases between them. Germline V gives CDR1 SGHVS, CDR2 FQNEAQ. The CDR3 contains 16 residues. The CDR3 loop is CASSLGGGRNTGELFF. The CDR3 DNA sequence: TGTGCCAGCAGCTTAGGCGGGGGCCGCAACACCGGGGAGCTGTTTTTT.

The chain employs TRBV6-5 and TRBJ1-5; D remains unclear. Germline V gives CDR1 MNHEY, CDR2 SVGAGI. This CDR3 is built from 15 residues. The ends were cut back, 6 bases at V and 2 bases at J, with 14 bases in the middle. The DNA of the CDR3 is TGTGCCAGCAGCCACTCCATCGGGGGCAATCAGCCCCAGCATTTT. This encodes CASSHSIGGNQPQHF.

This sequence joins TRBV5-1 and TRBJ1-1, with TRBD1 matching over 10 bases. Germline V gene data show CDR1 as SGHRS and CDR2 as YFSETQ. This CDR3 contains 15 residues. V trimming: 4 bases; J trimming: 3 bases; junction bases outside the gene matches: 6. The CDR3 DNA follows: TGCGCCAGCAGCGTGTCCGGGACAGGGGACACTGAAGCTTTCTTT. Translated, it gives CASSVSGTGDTEAFF.

The chain uses TRBV7-9 and TRBJ2-3; 11 bases line up with TRBD2. This CDR3 has 19 amino acids. Germline lookup yields CDR1 SEHNR and CDR2 FQNEAQ (reference sequence). V lost 4 bases and J lost 2; bases outside the gene matches: 14. The CDR3 DNA follows: TGTGCCAGCAGCTCATTTACGACTCCTAGCGGGGGGTACACAGATACGCAGTATTTT. It is translated as CASSSFTTPSGGYTDTQYF.

The gene calls are TRBV23-1 and TRBJ1-6; D remains unclear. TRBV23-1 is known as an ORF, though its function is uncertain. The CDR3 length is 17 residues. Trimming shortened V by 4 bases and J by 1 base, and 14 bases separated the two germline ends. CDR3 sequence: CASSLAVSWSYNSPLHF. The CDR3 DNA follows: TGCGCCAGCAGTCTCGCGGTTTCGTGGTCCTATAATTCACCCCTCCACTTT.

The chain couples TRBV6-5 to TRBJ1-3; 9 bases line up with TRBD1. V shed 6 bases, J shed 0 bases, and the junction held 3 bases outside the gene matches. Germline V CDR1 and CDR2: MNHEY, SVGAGI. The CDR3 is 15 amino acids. The CDR3 nucleotides are TGTGCCAGCAGGCCGGACAGGGGCTCTGGAAACACCATATATTTT. It is translated as CASRPDRGSGNTIYF.

This clone was detected only once. DNA for the CDR3: TGTGCCAGCAGTCTTCCGGGGGAGTATGGCTACACCTTC. This translates into CASSLPGEYGYTF. This rearrangement joins TRBV12-3 or TRBV12-4 to TRBJ1-2; the D gene is possibly TRBD1 (5 bases). V was trimmed by 5 bases and J by 5 bases, leaving 12 bases between them. The CDR3 covers 13 residues.